This is a list of T cell receptor beta chains from one sample in a study of T cell responses to AZD1222 COVID-19 vaccine. TCRdb's table, derived via immunoSEQ multiplex PCR, lists solely in-frame clones and lacks some. The profile shows 150,000 or so clones, around nine tenths of them singletons. Sample: peripheral blood, taken on day 0 of AZD1222 vaccination. These receptors originate from an adult in good health. The CDR3 runs from the conserved cysteine through the conserved F or W. D genes are given only for firm matches. The size of a clone is reported for some rows only, either as once, few or many, or as a class for expanded clones.

>-|-|TRBV28|TRBJ1-1
TGTGCCAGCAGTTTCGACAGGAGAACAACTGAAGCTTTCTTT
CASSFDRRTTEAFF
>-|TRBD2|TRBV12-5|TRBJ2-4
TGTGCTAGTGGTTTGCGGGCGGGAGAAGCCAAAAACATTCAGTACTTC
CASGLRAGEAKNIQYF
>-|-|TRBV14|TRBJ2-3
TGTGCCAGCAGCGACGTATGGCCATTGAGGGATACGCAGTATTTT
CASSDVWPLRDTQYF
>-|-|TRBV11-2|TRBJ2-7
TGTGCCAGCAGCTTATATTACCCCGCTGTAAGTACCTACGAGCAGTACTTC
CASSLYYPAVSTYEQYF
>-|TRBD2|TRBV3-1/TRBV3-2|TRBJ2-1
TGTGCCAGCAGCCAAGGGGGACTAGCGGGAGCAAATGAGCAGTTCTTC
CASSQGGLAGANEQFF
>-|-|TRBV2|TRBJ1-1
TGTGCCAGCCCCGTAGGGCCGAACACTGAAGCTTTCTTT
CASPVGPNTEAFF
>-|-|TRBV4-3|TRBJ2-2
TGCGCCAGCAGCCAAGGCGCTAACACCGGGGAGCTGTTTTTT
CASSQGANTGELFF
>-|-|TRBV13|TRBJ2-3
TGTGCCAGCAGCTCTAGCACAGATACGCAGTATTTT
CASSSSTDTQYF
>-|-|TRBV7-2|TRBJ1-1
TGTGCCAGCAGCTCTCAGGGAGGCACTGAAGCTTTCTTT
CASSSQGGTEAFF
>-|TRBD1|TRBV3-1/TRBV3-2|TRBJ1-2
TGTGCCAGCAGCCAACTTGGGACAGGGGGCGACTATGGCTACACCTTC
CASSQLGTGGDYGYTF
>-|-|TRBV2|TRBJ1-6
TGTGCCAGCAGTGGTAAGGGATTTGGATCACCCCTCCACTTT
CASSGKGFGSPLHF
>-|-|TRBV7-9|TRBJ2-7
TGTGCCAGCAGCTTTAGGGACGAGCAGTACTTC
CASSFRDEQYF
>few|-|TRBV19|TRBJ1-6
TGTGCCAGTAGTCCCAACGTGGGGATGAATTCACCCCTCCACTTT
CASSPNVGMNSPLHF
>-|TRBD1|TRBV6-5|TRBJ1-1
TGTGCCAGCAGAAGGGACAGGGGGCTGAACACTGAAGCTTTCTTT
CASRRDRGLNTEAFF
>-|-|TRBV9|TRBJ2-5
TGTGCCAGCAGTGGAGAGACCCAGTACTTC
CASSGETQYF
>-|-|TRBV5-5|TRBJ1-4
TGTGCCAGCCAAATCGGGGGAAATGAAAAACTGTTTTTT
CASQIGGNEKLFF